Presented here are 23 T cell receptor beta chains from one specimen sequenced in a study of shared clonotypes between healthy human individuals. Only in-frame clones appear in the TCRdb table, and some are missing; sequencing was by immunoSEQ multiplex PCR. The table lists roughly 500,000 clones, more than 75% of them singletons, with roughly 13% in the top ten. What was sequenced was PBMCs. The receptors here all came from a woman aged 40-49 years in good health. Some clones in this sample may be carry-over from other donors' samples.

Turning to this clone: Other nucleotide sequences from this sample produce the same CDR3. The rearrangement links TRBV5-6 to TRBJ2-7, with D uncertain. V was clipped by 0 bases and J by 3 bases, with 7 bases between them. In germline, CDR1 is SGHDT, CDR2 YYEEEE. The CDR3 extends over 13 amino acids. The CDR3 is CASSLGQHYEQYF. CDR3 DNA sequence: TGTGCCAGCAGCTTGGGCCAGCACTACGAGCAGTACTTC.

The chain carries TRBV28 and TRBJ2-7; D is unresolved. CDR1 MDHEN and CDR2 SYDVKM come from the germline V gene. Trimming removed 4 bases at V and 1 base at J, with 17 bases between. This CDR3 is built from 16 residues. The CDR3 bases are TGTGCCAGCAGTTCCCGCACAACCGCTTCGTCCTACGAGCAGTACTTC. This sequence encodes CASSSRTTASSYEQYF.

J is TRBJ2-3 and V is TRBV9; 9 positions agree with TRBD2. The length of the CDR3 is 17 residues. CDR1 and CDR2 from the germline V gene are SGDLS and YYNGEE. Trimming took 4 bases from V and 5 from J; bases not matched to a gene: 14. This chain's CDR3 is CASSFELAGRPGDTQYF. The CDR3 region has the DNA TGTGCCAGCAGCTTCGAACTAGCGGGCCGTCCCGGAGATACGCAGTATTTT.

This clone was observed a handful of times. The chain recombines TRBV19 with TRBJ1-5, with 7 bases lining up with TRBD1. The V gene end was trimmed by 5 bases and the J gene end by 5 bases; junction bases not matched to a gene: 6. CDR1 is LNHDA, CDR2 SQIVND, per germline (reference sequence). This CDR3 contains 14 residues. This chain's CDR3 is CASSFPGGHQPQHF. CDR3 coding DNA: TGTGCCAGTAGTTTCCCAGGGGGGCATCAGCCCCAGCATTTT.

The chain is built from TRBV9 and TRBJ2-3; D is ambiguous. This CDR3 has 15 residues. Per the germline V gene, CDR1 is SGDLS and CDR2 is YYNGEE. V was trimmed by 0 bases and J by 6 bases, leaving 14 bases between them. The CDR3 sequence is CASSVGVPQGDTQYF. CDR3 DNA sequence: TGTGCCAGCAGCGTAGGGGTCCCCCAAGGGGATACGCAGTATTTT.

This chain joins TRBV30 and TRBJ1-3, with unresolved D. The CDR3 covers 13 residues. V was pared by 7 bases and J by 0 bases, with 10 bases between. Germline loops: CDR1 GTSNPN, CDR2 SVGIG (reference sequence). This CDR3 is CASTDISGNTIYF. In DNA form, the CDR3 reads TGTGCCTCCACAGATATCTCTGGAAACACCATATATTTT.

The chain carries TRBV5-4 and TRBJ1-1; D gene ambiguous. The CDR3 covers 12 residues. Per the germline V gene, CDR1 is SGHNT and CDR2 is YYREEE (reference sequence). Deletions cut 0 bases from V and 4 bases from J, with 4 bases between. The CDR3 DNA sequence: TGTGCCAGCAGCTTGGGGGTCACTGAAGCTTTCTTT. It translates to CASSLGVTEAFF. The entire variable domain, with the rest obtained from reference TRBV5-4 and TRBJ1-1, is as follows: ETGVTQSPTHLIKTRGQQVTLRCSSQSGHNTVSWYQQALGQGPQFIFQYYREEENGRGNFPPRFSGLQFPNYSSELNVNALELDDSALYLCASSLGVTEAFFGQGTRLTVV.

In regard to this clone: This CDR3 is also generated by other DNA sequences in the sample. CDR3 protein: CASSEDLNTEAFF. The CDR3 DNA reads as TGTGCCAGCAGTGAGGACTTGAACACTGAAGCTTTCTTT. The rearrangement uses TRBV6-4 and TRBJ1-1, with D unresolved. Germline CDR1 reads MRHNA; CDR2 reads SNTAGT. Trimming removed 3 bases from V and 0 bases from J, with 5 bases in between. The CDR3 covers 13 residues.

This clone was picked up a small number of times. The chain is built from TRBV2 and TRBJ1-5; the D is unclear. This CDR3 region has 13 residues. The V end lost 8 bases, the J end lost 9 bases, and 17 bases lay between the germline ends. Per the germline V gene, CDR1 is SNHLY and CDR2 is FYNNEI. CDR3 sequence: CASQGSLEWPQHF. In DNA, the CDR3 is TGTGCCAGCCAAGGAAGTCTCGAATGGCCCCAGCATTTT.

The J gene is TRBJ1-3, the V gene TRBV7-2; D gene uncertain. This CDR3 region has 13 residues. V was clipped by 6 bases and J by 4 bases, with 10 bases between them. CDR1 is SGHTA and CDR2 is FQGNSA in the germline V gene. DNA of the CDR3: TGTGCCAGCAGTGAAAGTCCAGGAAACACCATATATTTT. It encodes CASSESPGNTIYF.

This CDR3 is CASRRDRQETQYF. Here the CDR3 DNA reads TGTGCCAGCAGACGAGACAGACAAGAGACCCAGTACTTC. J is TRBJ2-5 and V is TRBV6-5; D perhaps matches TRBD1 (5 bases). CDR3 length equals 13 residues. Trimming left V 6 bases short and J 2 bases short, with 10 bases between. Germline V CDR1 and CDR2: MNHEY, SVGAGI.

The V gene is TRBV5-4, the J gene TRBJ2-2; D assignment may be TRBD1 or TRBD2 (5 bases each). The CDR3 sequence is 15 residues long. Germline V gives CDR1 SGHNT, CDR2 YYREEE (reference sequence). V was clipped by 4 bases and J by 5 bases, with 15 bases between them. CDR3 sequence: CASSLGEGRTGELFF. The CDR3 DNA reads TGTGCCAGCAGCCTGGGTGAGGGGCGGACCGGGGAGCTGTTTTTT.

The chain uses TRBV29-1 and TRBJ2-5; D call uncertain. CDR1 SQVTM and CDR2 ANQGSEA come from the germline V gene. The length of the CDR3 is 11 residues. V lost 5 bases, J lost 9 bases, and 13 bases lay in between. The CDR3 sequence is CSVLRVGSQYF. The DNA for the CDR3 is TGCAGCGTTCTAAGGGTGGGGTCCCAGTACTTC.

The gene calls are TRBV4-3 and TRBJ2-1; 9 bases are a match to TRBD2. The CDR3 totals 16 residues. Germline CDR1 is LGHNA and CDR2 is YSLEER. The J segment lost 10 bases and the V segment lost 1 base, leaving 11 bases of the junction unmatched. The CDR3 region is CASSQVSGGRAKEQFF. CDR3 DNA: TGCGCCAGCAGCCAAGTCTCTGGCGGGAGGGCCAAAGAGCAGTTCTTC.

In its sample, this clone was seen a few times. The chain combines TRBV27 with TRBJ2-7, with TRBD2 identical over 10 bases. Trimming took 6 bases from V and 4 from J; bases not matched to a gene: 12. Per the germline V gene, CDR1 is MNHEY and CDR2 is SMNVEV (reference sequence). The CDR3 is 16 residues long. The CDR3 reads CASRQSLAGVVYEQYF. CDR3 nucleotides: TGTGCCAGCAGGCAGAGCCTAGCGGGAGTCGTATACGAGCAGTACTTC.

The chain recombines TRBV27 with TRBJ2-7; D gene unclear. The germline V gene has CDR1 MNHEY and CDR2 SMNVEV (reference sequence). V was shortened by 0 bases and J by 1 base, with 7 bases between the two germline ends. The CDR3 has 14 residues. The CDR3 DNA reads as TGTGCCAGCAGTTTATCGCGTGGTTCCTACGAGCAGTACTTC. It specifies CASSLSRGSYEQYF.

This clone was seen a single time. The J gene is TRBJ2-5, the V gene TRBV28, with D perhaps assigned TRBD1 or TRBD2 (5 bases each). Germline CDR1 MDHEN, CDR2 SYDVKM. V lost 5 bases to trimming and J lost 5 bases, with 15 bases between them. This CDR3 contains 14 residues. The CDR3 loop reads CASSKGRFSETQYF. CDR3 nucleotides: TGTGCCAGCAGTAAGGGACGGTTCTCGGAGACCCAGTACTTC.

The V and J genes are TRBV6-5 and TRBJ2-2; 9 nucleotides agree with TRBD2. The trim removed 8 bases at V and 7 bases at J, leaving 11 bases unmatched. CDR1 and CDR2 (germline): MNHEY, SVGAGI. The CDR3 loop spans 15 amino acids. DNA of the CDR3: TGTGCCAGCCAGGAGGCGGGAGGGCCCCACGGGGAGCTGTTTTTT. It specifies CASQEAGGPHGELFF.

The chain combines TRBV5-1 with TRBJ2-7; 7 bases align to TRBD2. The CDR3 covers 16 residues. V gave up 0 bases and J gave up 2 bases; unmatched junction bases: 8. The V gene's germline CDR1 is SGHRS and CDR2 YFSETQ. CDR3 amino acids: CASSLGALAGTYEQYF. CDR3 nucleotide sequence: TGCGCCAGCAGCTTGGGGGCCTTAGCGGGTACCTACGAGCAGTACTTC. Looking up the rest from reference TRBV5-1 and TRBJ2-7 gives the full variable domain: KAGVTQTPRYLIKTRGQQVTLSCSPISGHRSVSWYQQTPGQGLQFLFEYFSETQRNKGNFPGRFSGRQFSNSRSEMNVSTLELGDSALYLCASSLGALAGTYEQYFGPGTRLTVT.

The chain has TRBV18 and TRBJ2-7; perhaps TRBD2 as D (6 bases). Germline assignment: CDR1 KGHSH and CDR2 LQKENI. The length of the CDR3 is 14 residues. Trimming stripped 6 bases from V and 1 base from J, with 13 bases between. The CDR3: CASSNSGSSYEQYF. Written as DNA, the CDR3 is TGTGCCAGCTCTAATAGCGGTAGTTCCTACGAGCAGTACTTC.

This clone was found a few times. The chain joins TRBV11-1 to TRBJ2-7; 9 positions match TRBD1. This CDR3 region has 14 residues. With V trimmed by 5 bases and J by 10 bases, 12 bases remained unmatched. CDR1 and CDR2 (germline): SGHAT, FQDESV (reference sequence). DNA for the CDR3: TGTGCCAGCAGCCGAGCCGGGACAGGGTATTTTCAGTACTTC. This codes for CASSRAGTGYFQYF. The full variable domain, in which reference TRBV11-1 and TRBJ2-7 provide the parts outside the CDR3, is EAEVAQSPRYKITEKSQAVAFWCDPISGHATLYWYRQILGQGPELLVQFQDESVVDDSQLPKDRFSAERLKGVDSTLKIQPAELGDSAMYLCASSRAGTGYFQYFGPGTRLTVT.

The genes are TRBV11-3 and TRBJ2-7; D is undetermined. From germline, CDR1 is SGHNT and CDR2 YENEEA. The length of the CDR3 is 13 residues. The germline V and J ends were trimmed by 0 bases and 4 bases, with 7 bases remaining between them. CDR3: CASSLDLGYEQYF. The CDR3 nucleotides are TGTGCCAGCAGCTTAGATCTGGGATACGAGCAGTACTTC.

This clone came up once. The rearrangement links TRBV19 to TRBJ2-2, with 7 bases identical to TRBD1. The germline gives CDR1 LNHDA, CDR2 SQIVND (reference sequence). The CDR3 is 14 residues long. J gave up 4 bases and V 7 bases, and 6 bases lay outside the gene matches. The CDR3 here is CASTRQGFTGELFF. The CDR3 bases are TGTGCCAGTACAAGACAGGGCTTCACCGGGGAGCTGTTTTTT. Full variable domain (missing parts from reference TRBV19 and TRBJ2-2): DGGITQSPKYLFRKEGQNVTLSCEQNLNHDAMYWYRQDPGQGLRLIYYSQIVNDFQKGDIAEGYSVSREKKESFPLTVTSAQKNPTAFYLCASTRQGFTGELFFGEGSRLTVL.